This entry concerns a single T cell receptor beta chain. What it binds is unknown. Germline-derived CDR1 and CDR2 are MDHEN and SYDVKM. The CDR3 runs 12 residues. The V end lost 3 bases, the J end lost 6 bases, and 8 bases lay between the germline ends. The data were taken from a study of T cell responses to AZD1222 COVID-19 vaccine. Study outcomes and limitations: Unmutated variant regions are reportedly targeted by nearly half of spike-specific TCRs. Repertoire sampling occurred only after the peak T cell response. Spike-specific TCR breadth and depth grew following two AZD1222 doses.

Sequencing used immunoSEQ multiplex PCR; TCRdb keeps in-frame clones, though not all of them. The sample lists about 100,000 clones, approximately 90% occurring once. The V call is TRBV28, the J call TRBJ1-2; no firm D call. The TCR was taken from an adult in good health. This specimen was peripheral blood, taken on day 0 of AZD1222 vaccination. The CDR3 loop reads CASSFGANGYTF. CDR3 sequence (DNA): TGTGCCAGCAGTTTCGGTGCTAATGGCTACACCTTC.